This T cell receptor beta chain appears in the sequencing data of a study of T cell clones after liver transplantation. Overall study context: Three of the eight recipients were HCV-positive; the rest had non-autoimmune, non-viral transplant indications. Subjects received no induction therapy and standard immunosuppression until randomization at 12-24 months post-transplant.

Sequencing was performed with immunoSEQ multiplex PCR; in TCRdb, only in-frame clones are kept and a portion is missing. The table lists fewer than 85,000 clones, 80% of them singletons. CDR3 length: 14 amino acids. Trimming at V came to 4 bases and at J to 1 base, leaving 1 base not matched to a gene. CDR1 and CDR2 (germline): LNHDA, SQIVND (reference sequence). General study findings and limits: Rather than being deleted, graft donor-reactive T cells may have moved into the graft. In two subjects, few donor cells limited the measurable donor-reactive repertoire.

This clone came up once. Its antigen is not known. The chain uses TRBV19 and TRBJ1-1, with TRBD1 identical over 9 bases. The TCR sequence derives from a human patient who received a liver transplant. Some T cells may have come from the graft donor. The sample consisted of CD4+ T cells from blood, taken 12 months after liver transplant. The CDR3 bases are TGTGCCAGTAGTAGGGACAGGGAGAACACTGAAGCTTTCTTT. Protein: CASSRDRENTEAFF.